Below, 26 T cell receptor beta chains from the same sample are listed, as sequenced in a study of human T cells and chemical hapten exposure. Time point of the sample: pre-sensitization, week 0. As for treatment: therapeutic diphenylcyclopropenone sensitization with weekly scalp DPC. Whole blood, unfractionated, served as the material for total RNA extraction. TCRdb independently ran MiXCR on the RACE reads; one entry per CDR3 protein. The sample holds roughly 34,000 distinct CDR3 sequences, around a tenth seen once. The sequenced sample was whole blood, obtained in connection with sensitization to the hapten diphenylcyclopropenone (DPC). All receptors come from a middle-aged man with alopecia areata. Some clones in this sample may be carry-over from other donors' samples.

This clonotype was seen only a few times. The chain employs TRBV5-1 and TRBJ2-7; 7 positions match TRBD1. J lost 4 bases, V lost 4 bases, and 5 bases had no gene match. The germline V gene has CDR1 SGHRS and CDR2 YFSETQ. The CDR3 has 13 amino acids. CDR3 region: CASSKDREYEQYF. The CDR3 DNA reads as TGCGCCAGCAGCAAAGACAGGGAATACGAGCAGTACTTC.

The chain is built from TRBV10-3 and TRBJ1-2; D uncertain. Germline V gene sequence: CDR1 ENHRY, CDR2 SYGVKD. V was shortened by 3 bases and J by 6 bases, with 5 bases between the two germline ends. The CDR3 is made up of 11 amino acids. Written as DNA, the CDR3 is TGTGCCATCAGTGAACGGGATGGCTACACCTTC. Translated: CAISERDGYTF.

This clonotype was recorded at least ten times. CDR3 coding DNA: TGCGCCAGCAGCCAAGTCACGGGAGGGCCAGGTGAGCAGTTCTTC. Translated, it gives CASSQVTGGPGEQFF. The chain recombines TRBV4-3 with TRBJ2-1, with 8 bases lining up with TRBD2. Germline V gene sequence: CDR1 LGHNA, CDR2 YSLEER. The CDR3 has 15 amino acids. V was pared by 1 base and J by 9 bases, with 8 bases of the junction left unmatched.

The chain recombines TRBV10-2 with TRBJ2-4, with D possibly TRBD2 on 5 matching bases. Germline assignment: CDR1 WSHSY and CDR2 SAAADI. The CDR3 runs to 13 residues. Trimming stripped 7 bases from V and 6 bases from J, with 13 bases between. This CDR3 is CASTGEAGNIQYF. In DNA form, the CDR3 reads TGCGCCAGCACCGGGGAAGCTGGAAACATTCAGTACTTC.

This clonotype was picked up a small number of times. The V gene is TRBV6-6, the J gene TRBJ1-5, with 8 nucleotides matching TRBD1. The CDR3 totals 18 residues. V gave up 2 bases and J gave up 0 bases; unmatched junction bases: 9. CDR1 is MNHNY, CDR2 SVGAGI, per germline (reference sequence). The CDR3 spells CASSYGGDRRYSNQPQHF. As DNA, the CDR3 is TGTGCCAGCAGTTACGGGGGGGACAGGAGATATAGCAATCAGCCCCAGCATTTT.

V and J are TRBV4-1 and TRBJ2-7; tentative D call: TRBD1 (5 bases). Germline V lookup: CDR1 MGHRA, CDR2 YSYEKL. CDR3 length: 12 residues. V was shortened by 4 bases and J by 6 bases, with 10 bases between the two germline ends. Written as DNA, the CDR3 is TGCGCCAGCAGCCCAACAGGCGGCGAGCAGTACTTC. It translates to CASSPTGGEQYF.

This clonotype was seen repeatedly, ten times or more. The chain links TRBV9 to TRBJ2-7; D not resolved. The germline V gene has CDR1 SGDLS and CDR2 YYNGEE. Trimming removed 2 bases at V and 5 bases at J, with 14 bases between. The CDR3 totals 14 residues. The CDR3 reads CASSVRIDSDEQYF. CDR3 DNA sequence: TGTGCCAGCAGCGTGAGAATTGACTCGGACGAGCAGTACTTC.

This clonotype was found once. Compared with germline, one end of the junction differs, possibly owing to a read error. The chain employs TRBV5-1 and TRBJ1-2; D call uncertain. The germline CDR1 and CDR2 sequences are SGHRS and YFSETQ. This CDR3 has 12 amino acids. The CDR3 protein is CASSLDPGGRIF. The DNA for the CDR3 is TGCGCCAGCAGCTTGGACCCAGGAGGCAGAATCTTC.

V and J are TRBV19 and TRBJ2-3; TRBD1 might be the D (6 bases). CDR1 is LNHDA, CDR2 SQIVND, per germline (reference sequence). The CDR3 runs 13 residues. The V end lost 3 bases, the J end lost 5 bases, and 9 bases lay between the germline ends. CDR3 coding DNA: TGTGCCAGTAGTATCCAGGGGAGAGATACGCAGTATTTT. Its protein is CASSIQGRDTQYF.

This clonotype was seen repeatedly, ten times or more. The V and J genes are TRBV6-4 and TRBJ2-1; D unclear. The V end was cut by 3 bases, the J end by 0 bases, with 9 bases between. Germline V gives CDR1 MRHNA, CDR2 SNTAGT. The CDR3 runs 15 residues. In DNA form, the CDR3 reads TGTGCCAGCAGTGAATCTTTCCTCTCCTACAATGAGCAGTTCTTC. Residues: CASSESFLSYNEQFF.

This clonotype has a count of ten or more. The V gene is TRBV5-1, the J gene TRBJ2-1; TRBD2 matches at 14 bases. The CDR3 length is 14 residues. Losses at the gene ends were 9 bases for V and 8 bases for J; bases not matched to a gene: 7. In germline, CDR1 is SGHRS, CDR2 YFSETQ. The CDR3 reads CATSGLAGDYEQFF. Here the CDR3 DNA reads TGCGCCACCTCGGGACTAGCGGGAGACTATGAGCAGTTCTTC.

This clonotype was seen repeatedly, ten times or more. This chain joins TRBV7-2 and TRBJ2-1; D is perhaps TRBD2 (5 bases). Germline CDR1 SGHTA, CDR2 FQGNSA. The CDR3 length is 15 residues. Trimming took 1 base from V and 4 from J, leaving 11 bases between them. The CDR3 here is CASSLVGRGYNEQFF. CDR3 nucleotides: TGTGCCAGCAGCTTAGTGGGTCGGGGATACAATGAGCAGTTCTTC.

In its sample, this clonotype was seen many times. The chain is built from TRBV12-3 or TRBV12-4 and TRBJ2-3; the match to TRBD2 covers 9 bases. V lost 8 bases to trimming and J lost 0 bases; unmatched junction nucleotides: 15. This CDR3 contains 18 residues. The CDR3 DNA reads TGTGCCAGCGGAAGACAGGCGGGAGGGTCGACTAGCACAGATACGCAGTATTTT. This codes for CASGRQAGGSTSTDTQYF.

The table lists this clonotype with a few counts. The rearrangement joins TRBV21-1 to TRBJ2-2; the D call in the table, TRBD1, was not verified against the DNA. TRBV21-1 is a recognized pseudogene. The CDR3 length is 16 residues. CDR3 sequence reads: CARNFGQGKNTGELFF. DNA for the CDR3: TGTGCCAGGAATTTTGGACAGGGGAAGAACACCGGGGAGCTGTTTTTT.

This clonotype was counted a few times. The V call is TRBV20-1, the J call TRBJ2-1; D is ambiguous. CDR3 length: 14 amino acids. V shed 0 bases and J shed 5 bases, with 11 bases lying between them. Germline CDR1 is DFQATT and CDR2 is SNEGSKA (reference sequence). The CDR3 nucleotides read TGCAGTGCTAGAGATTCGTTTAGGAACAATGAGCAGTTCTTC. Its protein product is CSARDSFRNNEQFF.

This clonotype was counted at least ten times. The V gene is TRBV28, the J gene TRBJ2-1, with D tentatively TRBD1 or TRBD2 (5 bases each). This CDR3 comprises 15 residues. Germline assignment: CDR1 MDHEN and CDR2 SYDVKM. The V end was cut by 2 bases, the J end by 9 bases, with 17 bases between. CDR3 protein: CASSLPRGHGGEQFF. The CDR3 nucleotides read TGTGCCAGCAGTTTACCCCGGGGCCACGGCGGTGAGCAGTTCTTC. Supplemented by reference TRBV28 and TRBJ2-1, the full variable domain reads DVKVTQSSRYLVKRTGEKVFLECVQDMDHENMFWYRQDPGLGLRLIYFSYDVKMKEKGDIPEGYSVSREKKERFSLILESASTNQTSMYLCASSLPRGHGGEQFFGPGTRLTVL.

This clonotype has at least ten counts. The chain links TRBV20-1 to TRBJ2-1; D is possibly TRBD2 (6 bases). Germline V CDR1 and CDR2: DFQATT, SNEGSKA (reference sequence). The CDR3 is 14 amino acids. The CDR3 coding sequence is TGCAGCTTCATTAGCGGCAGGTCCTACAATGAGCAGTTCTTC. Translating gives CSFISGRSYNEQFF.

For the CDR3, the DNA is TGTGCCAGCAGTTTTATTGCAGGGAACCAGCCCCAGCATTTT. Its protein product is CASSFIAGNQPQHF. This chain uses TRBV28 with TRBJ1-5, with a weak D call TRBD1 (5 bases). V lost 3 bases, J lost 7 bases, and 13 bases lay in between. Per the germline V gene, CDR1 is MDHEN and CDR2 is SYDVKM. The CDR3 is made up of 14 amino acids.

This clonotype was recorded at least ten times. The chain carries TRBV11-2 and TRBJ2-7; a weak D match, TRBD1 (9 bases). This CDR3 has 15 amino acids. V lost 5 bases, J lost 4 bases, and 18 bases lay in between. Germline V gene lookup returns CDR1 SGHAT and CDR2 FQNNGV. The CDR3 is CASSVGGGQGYEQYF. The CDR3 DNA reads TGTGCCAGCAGCGTCGGGGGGGGACAGGGATACGAGCAGTACTTC.

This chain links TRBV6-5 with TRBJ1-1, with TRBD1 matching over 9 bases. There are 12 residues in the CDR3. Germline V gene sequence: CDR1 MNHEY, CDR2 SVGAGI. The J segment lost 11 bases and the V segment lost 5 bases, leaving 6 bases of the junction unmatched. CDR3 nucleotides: TGTGCCAGCAGTCGGGACAGGGAAGAGGCTTTCTTT. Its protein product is CASSRDREEAFF.

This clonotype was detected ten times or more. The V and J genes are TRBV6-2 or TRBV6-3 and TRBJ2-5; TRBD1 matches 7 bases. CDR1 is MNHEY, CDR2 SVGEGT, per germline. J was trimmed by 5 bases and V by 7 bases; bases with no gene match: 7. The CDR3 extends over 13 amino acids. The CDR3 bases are TGTGCCAGCACCCTCCCGGGACAGGAGACCCAGTACTTC. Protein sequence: CASTLPGQETQYF.

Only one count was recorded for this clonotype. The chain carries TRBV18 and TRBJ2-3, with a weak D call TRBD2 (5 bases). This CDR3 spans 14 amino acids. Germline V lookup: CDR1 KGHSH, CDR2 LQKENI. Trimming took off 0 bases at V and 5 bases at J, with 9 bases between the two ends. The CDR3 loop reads CASSPPSAEDTQYF. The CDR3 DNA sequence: TGTGCCAGCTCACCACCCTCAGCGGAAGATACGCAGTATTTT. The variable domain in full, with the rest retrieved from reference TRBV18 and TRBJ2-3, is NAGVMQNPRHLVRRRGQEARLRCSPMKGHSHVYWYRQLPEEGLKFMVYLQKENIIDESGMPKERFSAEFPKEGPSILRIQQVVRGDSAAYFCASSPPSAEDTQYFGPGTRLTVL.

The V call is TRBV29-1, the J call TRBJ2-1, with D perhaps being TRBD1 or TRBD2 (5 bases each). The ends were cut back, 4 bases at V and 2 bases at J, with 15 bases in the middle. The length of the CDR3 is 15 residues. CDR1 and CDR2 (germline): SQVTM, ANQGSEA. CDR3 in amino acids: CSVGTSGLAYNEQFF. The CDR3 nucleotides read TGCAGCGTTGGTACCTCGGGGCTAGCCTACAATGAGCAGTTCTTC.

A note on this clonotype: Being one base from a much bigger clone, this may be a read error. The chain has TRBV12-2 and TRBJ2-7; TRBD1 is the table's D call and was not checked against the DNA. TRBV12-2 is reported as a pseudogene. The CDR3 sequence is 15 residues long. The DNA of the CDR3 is TGTGCAAGTCTCCCTAACAGGGGGCGCTTCTACGAGCAGTACTTC. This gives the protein CASLPNRGRFYEQYF.

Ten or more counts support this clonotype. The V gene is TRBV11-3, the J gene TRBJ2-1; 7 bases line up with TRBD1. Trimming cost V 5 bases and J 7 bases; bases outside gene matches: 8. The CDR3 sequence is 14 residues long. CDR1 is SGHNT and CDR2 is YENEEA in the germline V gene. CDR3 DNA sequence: TGTGCCAGCAGCCCAGACAGGGTTTCAAATGAGCAGTTCTTC. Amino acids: CASSPDRVSNEQFF. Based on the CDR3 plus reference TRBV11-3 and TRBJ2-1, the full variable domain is EAGVVQSPRYKIIEKKQPVAFWCNPISGHNTLYWYLQNLGQGPELLIRYENEEAVDDSQLPKDRFSAERLKGVDSTLKIQPAELGDSAVYLCASSPDRVSNEQFFGPGTRLTVL.

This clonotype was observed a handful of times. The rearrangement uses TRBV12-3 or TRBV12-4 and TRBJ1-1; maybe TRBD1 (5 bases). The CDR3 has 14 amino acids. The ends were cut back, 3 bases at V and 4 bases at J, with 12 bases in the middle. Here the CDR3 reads CASSFKQGGTEAFF. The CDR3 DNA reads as TGTGCCAGCAGTTTTAAGCAGGGAGGCACTGAAGCTTTCTTT.